A single sample is the source of the 23 T cell receptor beta chains below, sequenced in a study of cytomegalovirus exposure and HLA in healthy donors. PCR was performed using 60 Vbeta and 13 Jbeta primers. Sequenced by immunoSEQ multiplex PCR; TCRdb stores in-frame clones only, minus some. The table shows around 70,000 clones, with approximately 79% occurring only once. Sequencing was performed on PBMCs. These receptors all stem from a woman aged 40-49 years in good health and CMV-seropositive.

V usage is TRBV6-5 and J usage is TRBJ2-7, with a possible D match to TRBD1 (5 bases). The CDR3 spans 15 residues. Trimming cost V 6 bases and J 3 bases, with 18 bases left between them. The V gene's germline CDR1 is MNHEY and CDR2 SVGAGI. As DNA, the CDR3 is TGTGCCAGCAGGCCGAACGACAGAGAAGTCTACGAGCAGTACTTC. Translation: CASRPNDREVYEQYF.

The rearrangement links TRBV18 to TRBJ1-1; D might be TRBD1 (6 bases). With 3 bases removed from V and 4 bases from J, the gap between germline ends came to 9 bases. The V gene's germline CDR1 is KGHSH and CDR2 LQKENI. This CDR3 spans 13 amino acids. The CDR3 DNA follows: TGTGCCAGCTCACCTCAGGGGAGCACTGAAGCTTTCTTT. Amino acids: CASSPQGSTEAFF.

The chain combines TRBV18 with TRBJ2-3; 9 bases line up with TRBD2. Germline V gene data show CDR1 as KGHSH and CDR2 as LQKENI. V lost 5 bases, J lost 2 bases, and 5 bases stayed unmatched. The CDR3 runs 15 residues. In DNA, the CDR3 is TGTGCCAGCTCAACAGCGGGGGGCAACACAGATACGCAGTATTTT. Amino acids: CASSTAGGNTDTQYF.

The chain uses TRBV5-6 and TRBJ2-5; 9 bases are shared with TRBD1. V trimming: 6 bases; J trimming: 1 base; junction bases outside the gene matches: 7. The CDR3 sequence is 15 residues long. From germline, CDR1 is SGHDT and CDR2 YYEEEE. The CDR3 reads CASNNRGPGQETQYF. Written as DNA, the CDR3 is TGTGCCAGCAACAACAGGGGGCCTGGCCAAGAGACCCAGTACTTC.

The chain joins TRBV7-9 to TRBJ2-7, with 9 positions matching TRBD1. The trim removed 0 bases at V and 4 bases at J, leaving 7 bases unmatched. Germline V lookup: CDR1 SEHNR, CDR2 FQNEAQ (reference sequence). The CDR3 spans 16 residues. The CDR3: CASSLARTGGFYEQYF. The CDR3 DNA reads as TGTGCCAGCAGCTTAGCGCGAACAGGGGGCTTTTACGAGCAGTACTTC.

The gene calls are TRBV7-2 and TRBJ2-1, with 10 bases identical to TRBD2. This CDR3 contains 15 residues. Losses at the gene ends were 5 bases for V and 2 bases for J; bases not matched to a gene: 3. CDR1 and CDR2 (germline): SGHTA, FQGNSA. The CDR3 DNA sequence: TGTGCCAGCAGCCAGAGCGGGGGGGCCTACAATGAGCAGTTCTTC. It yields the protein CASSQSGGAYNEQFF.

DNA for the CDR3: TGTGCCAGCAGTTTATGGCACCCAACCGGGGTGTACGAGCAGTACTTC. This translates into CASSLWHPTGVYEQYF. The gene calls are TRBV28 and TRBJ2-7, with D possibly matching TRBD2 (5 bases). V shed 0 bases and J shed 4 bases, with 16 bases lying between them. Germline CDR1 MDHEN, CDR2 SYDVKM. The CDR3 runs to 16 residues.

The chain joins TRBV11-2 to TRBJ2-3; D uncertain. CDR1 and CDR2 from the germline V gene are SGHAT and FQNNGV. This CDR3 spans 15 amino acids. Trimming took 5 bases from V and 1 from J, leaving 13 bases between them. The CDR3 DNA is TGTGCCAGCAGCCGATACCGTAGTGGCACAGATACGCAGTATTTT. This codes for CASSRYRSGTDTQYF.

This chain joins TRBV9 and TRBJ1-3; 7 bases fit TRBD1. The length of the CDR3 is 15 residues. V trimming: 4 bases; J trimming: 4 bases; junction bases outside the gene matches: 8. The germline gives CDR1 SGDLS, CDR2 YYNGEE. The CDR3 DNA reads TGTGCCAGCAGCCCTGGCATGGACAGGGGAAACACCATATATTTT. Translating it yields CASSPGMDRGNTIYF.

This clone was seen only a few times. The genes are TRBV28 and TRBJ1-2; TRBD1 matches at 8 bases. Trimming at V came to 5 bases and at J to 7 bases, leaving 6 bases not matched to a gene. CDR3 length: 13 residues. CDR1 is MDHEN, CDR2 SYDVKM, per germline. The CDR3 reads CASSQGAMSGYTF. The DNA for the CDR3 is TGTGCCAGCAGTCAGGGGGCGATGAGTGGCTACACCTTC.

This chain links TRBV13 with TRBJ1-1; 8 nucleotides match TRBD1. Germline CDR1 and CDR2: PRHDT and FYEKMQ (reference sequence). Unmatched junction bases numbered 4, after V lost 3 bases and J lost 4 bases. The CDR3 contains 14 residues. The CDR3 protein is CASSFGTGSTEAFF. CDR3 in DNA: TGTGCCAGCAGCTTCGGGACAGGAAGCACTGAAGCTTTCTTT.

The chain couples TRBV9 to TRBJ2-7; TRBD1 is a possible D gene (6 bases). With 0 bases removed from V and 2 bases from J, the gap between germline ends came to 12 bases. Germline CDR1 and CDR2: SGDLS and YYNGEE. The CDR3 sequence is 15 residues long. CDR3 DNA: TGTGCCAGCAGCGTAGCGGGCAGGGGTCCCTACGAGCAGTACTTC. Translating gives CASSVAGRGPYEQYF. Supplemented by reference TRBV9 and TRBJ2-7, the full variable domain reads DSGVTQTPKHLITATGQRVTLRCSPRSGDLSVYWYQQSLDQGLQFLIQYYNGEERAKGNILERFSAQQFPDLHSELNLSSLELGDSALYFCASSVAGRGPYEQYFGPGTRLTVT.

V gene TRBV5-1 combines with J gene TRBJ2-7; 8 nucleotides match TRBD2. V lost 3 bases to trimming and J lost 2 bases; unmatched junction nucleotides: 1. Germline CDR1 and CDR2: SGHRS and YFSETQ. The CDR3 loop spans 13 amino acids. The chain's CDR3 is CASSSGLAYEQYF. The DNA for the CDR3 is TGCGCCAGCAGCTCGGGACTAGCCTACGAGCAGTACTTC.

The chain has TRBV7-2 and TRBJ2-7; 7 positions agree with TRBD1. The trim removed 0 bases at V and 9 bases at J, leaving 11 bases unmatched. CDR1 is SGHTA, CDR2 FQGNSA, per germline. This CDR3 has 15 amino acids. The CDR3 sequence is CASSLAIQGPSWQYF. The DNA of the CDR3 is TGTGCCAGCAGCTTAGCGATACAGGGGCCTTCGTGGCAGTACTTC.

The J gene is TRBJ2-3, the V gene TRBV30; 8 bases line up with TRBD2. The CDR3 extends over 15 amino acids. Germline values: CDR1 GTSNPN, CDR2 SVGIG (reference sequence). Germline trimming cut 4 bases from V and 1 base from J; bases unmatched to any gene: 7. CDR3 region: CAWNQDSGGTDTQYF. The CDR3 bases are TGTGCCTGGAATCAGGATAGCGGGGGCACAGATACGCAGTATTTT.

The chain combines TRBV4-2 with TRBJ1-2; 8 bases are shared with TRBD1. The trim removed 0 bases at V and 2 bases at J, leaving 5 bases unmatched. Germline values: CDR1 LGHNA, CDR2 YNFKEQ. The CDR3 length is 16 residues. In DNA form, the CDR3 reads TGTGCCAGCAGCCAAGATTGGAGACAGGGGAACTATGGCTACACCTTC. Translation: CASSQDWRQGNYGYTF.

The rearrangement joins TRBV11-2 to TRBJ2-2, with TRBD2 as a possible D gene (6 bases). This CDR3 is built from 16 residues. V was shortened by 5 bases and J by 7 bases, with 20 bases between the two germline ends. The V gene's germline CDR1 is SGHAT and CDR2 FQNNGV. CDR3 protein: CASSPPSVSQGGELFF. CDR3 bases: TGTGCCAGCAGCCCCCCTAGCGTGAGTCAGGGCGGGGAGCTGTTTTTT.

This clone was detected once. The chain uses TRBV7-9 and TRBJ2-7; 7 bases are shared with TRBD1. Germline V CDR1 and CDR2: SEHNR, FQNEAQ (reference sequence). CDR3 length: 15 amino acids. V gave up 4 bases and J gave up 1 base; unmatched junction bases: 7. CDR3 nucleotides: TGTGCCAGCAGCTCCCGGGACAGCCTTTCCTACGAGCAGTACTTC. It translates to CASSSRDSLSYEQYF. Combining the CDR3 with reference TRBV7-9 and TRBJ2-7 gives the whole variable domain DTGVSQNPRHKITKRGQNVTFRCDPISEHNRLYWYRQTLGQGPEFLTYFQNEAQLEKSRLLSDRFSAERPKGSFSTLEIQRTEQGDSAMYLCASSSRDSLSYEQYFGPGTRLTVT.

The rearrangement links TRBV5-1 to TRBJ2-7; D gene unclear. The CDR3 is made up of 15 amino acids. V lost 0 bases and J lost 0, with 10 bases in between. Germline CDR1 SGHRS, CDR2 YFSETQ. CDR3 sequence: CASSLEYGASYEQYF. CDR3 DNA: TGCGCCAGCAGCTTGGAATACGGAGCCTCCTACGAGCAGTACTTC.

The chain employs TRBV11-3 and TRBJ2-7; 8 bases agree with TRBD2. This CDR3 has 15 residues. The J segment lost 3 bases and the V segment lost 1 base, leaving 5 bases of the junction unmatched. Germline V lookup: CDR1 SGHNT, CDR2 YENEEA. The CDR3 nucleotides read TGTGCCAGCAGCTTAGGACAGCGGGGGATCTACGAGCAGTACTTC. It yields the protein CASSLGQRGIYEQYF.

V gene TRBV6-1 combines with J gene TRBJ1-4, with D perhaps TRBD1 (5 bases). This CDR3 has 15 amino acids. V shed 0 bases and J shed 8 bases, with 13 bases lying between them. CDR1 MNHNS and CDR2 SASEGT come from the germline V gene. CDR3: CASSEALGVEEKLFF. The CDR3, as DNA: TGTGCCAGCAGTGAAGCGCTAGGGGTTGAGGAAAAACTGTTTTTT.

The V and J genes are TRBV5-4 and TRBJ2-2, with a weak D call TRBD1 (6 bases). The CDR3 sequence is 16 residues long. Trimming pared 5 bases from V and 3 bases from J, leaving 17 bases between. CDR1 is SGHNT and CDR2 is YYREEE in the germline V gene (reference sequence). Written as DNA, the CDR3 is TGTGCCAGCAGTTCGCCGGCCGAGGGGGACACCGGGGAGCTGTTTTTT. Its protein product is CASSSPAEGDTGELFF.

The V call is TRBV6-1, the J call TRBJ2-5, with 11 bases fitting TRBD1. CDR3 size: 13 residues. The V and J ends lost 1 base and 13 bases, in that order; junction bases with no gene match: 5. Germline lookup yields CDR1 MNHNS and CDR2 SASEGT. CDR3 coding DNA: TGTGCCAGCAGTGAAGGGACAGGGGGCTGGTGGTACTTC. Protein sequence: CASSEGTGGWWYF.